One and the same sample provided the 4 T cell receptor beta chains below, sequenced in a study of shared clonotypes between healthy human individuals (dated by TCRdb to the early 2020s). Library construction relied on the immunoSEQ multiplex PCR assay. As stored in TCRdb, this immuneACCESS dataset retains in-frame rearrangements with V and J assigned. A fraction of the clones does not appear; measured against another copy, unresolved V genes explain less than half of the discrepancy, and the remainder lacks a known reason. This sample is represented by about 2.4 million clones; around 90% of them were singletons. The top ten clonotypes cover 0.13% to 0.15% of the sample. The specimen sequenced was naive CD4+ T cells sorted from blood. What the cell subset or site label conveys for this sample: CD45RA+ positively selected. These receptors were collected from a young man in good health.

The V call is TRBV9, the J call TRBJ2-3; D possibly corresponds to TRBD2 (5 bases). The CDR3 sequence is 15 residues long. CDR1 and CDR2 (germline): SGDLS, YYNGEE. Trimming pared 4 bases from V and 4 bases from J, leaving 16 bases between. CDR3 coding DNA: TGTGCCAGCAGCCCCGAGGGCCGGGGATCAGATACGCAGTATTTT. It specifies CASSPEGRGSDTQYF.

The rearrangement links TRBV5-1 to TRBJ2-2, with D hard to call. The CDR3 covers 12 residues. Trimming removed 8 bases from V and 4 bases from J, with 9 bases in between. Germline assignment: CDR1 SGHRS and CDR2 YFSETQ. The CDR3 nucleotides are TGCGCCAGTGGAGTACCCACCGGGGAGCTGTTTTTT. It translates to CASGVPTGELFF.

The V and J genes are TRBV18 and TRBJ1-4; 8 bases map to TRBD1. The germline V gene encodes CDR1 KGHSH and CDR2 LQKENI. The junction had 7 bases not matched to a gene; V was cut back by 6 bases and J by 4 bases. The CDR3 has 15 amino acids. The CDR3 region has the DNA TGTGCCAGCTCGCCCCAGGGGGCTGGTAATGAAAAACTGTTTTTT. Translated: CASSPQGAGNEKLFF.

As for this clone: The same CDR3 is also encoded by other DNA sequences in this sample. The rearrangement links TRBV20-1 to TRBJ1-1, with D unclear. This CDR3 spans 9 amino acids. CDR1 and CDR2 (germline): DFQATT, SNEGSKA (reference sequence). V was cut by 4 bases and J by 5 bases, with 2 bases left in between. In nucleotides, the CDR3 is TGCAGTGCTAATACTGAAGCTTTCTTT. Its protein is CSANTEAFF.